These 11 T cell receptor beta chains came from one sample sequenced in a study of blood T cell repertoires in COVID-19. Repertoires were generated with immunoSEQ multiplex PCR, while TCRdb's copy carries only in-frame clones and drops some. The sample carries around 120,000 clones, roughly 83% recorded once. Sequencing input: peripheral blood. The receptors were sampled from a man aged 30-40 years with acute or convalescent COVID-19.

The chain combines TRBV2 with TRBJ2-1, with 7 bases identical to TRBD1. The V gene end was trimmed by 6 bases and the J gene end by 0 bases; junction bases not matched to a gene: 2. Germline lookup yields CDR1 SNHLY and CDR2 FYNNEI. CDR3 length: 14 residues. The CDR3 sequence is CASRTGSSYNEQFF. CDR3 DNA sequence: TGTGCCAGCAGGACAGGGAGCTCCTACAATGAGCAGTTCTTC.

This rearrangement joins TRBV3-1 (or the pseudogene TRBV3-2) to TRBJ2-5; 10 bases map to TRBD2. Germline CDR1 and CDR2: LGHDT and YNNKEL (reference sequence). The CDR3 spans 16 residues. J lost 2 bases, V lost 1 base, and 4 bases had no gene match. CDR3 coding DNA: TGTGCCAGCAGCCAAGCCACTAGCGGGGCACAAGAGACCCAGTACTTC. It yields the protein CASSQATSGAQETQYF.

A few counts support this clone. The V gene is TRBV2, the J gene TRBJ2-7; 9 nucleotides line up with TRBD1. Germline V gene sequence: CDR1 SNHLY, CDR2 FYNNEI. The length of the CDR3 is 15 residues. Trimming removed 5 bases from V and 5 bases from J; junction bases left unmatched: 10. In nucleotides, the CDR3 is TGTGCCAGCAGTAATACGGGACAGGGTCGTAACGAGCAGTACTTC. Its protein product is CASSNTGQGRNEQYF.

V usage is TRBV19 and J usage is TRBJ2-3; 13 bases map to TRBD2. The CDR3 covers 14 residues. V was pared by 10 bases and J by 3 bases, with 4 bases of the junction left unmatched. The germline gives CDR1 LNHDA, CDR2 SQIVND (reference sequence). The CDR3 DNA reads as TGTGCCACCGCGGGACTAGCGGGAACAGATACGCAGTATTTT. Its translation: CATAGLAGTDTQYF.

As DNA, the CDR3 is TGTGCCAGCAGCTCACACCGGGAGAGCTACGAGCAGTACTTC. Protein sequence: CASSSHRESYEQYF. The chain combines TRBV9 with TRBJ2-7, with a possible D match to TRBD2 (6 bases). Per the germline V gene, CDR1 is SGDLS and CDR2 is YYNGEE. V was clipped by 4 bases and J by 3 bases, with 14 bases between them. The CDR3 loop spans 14 amino acids.

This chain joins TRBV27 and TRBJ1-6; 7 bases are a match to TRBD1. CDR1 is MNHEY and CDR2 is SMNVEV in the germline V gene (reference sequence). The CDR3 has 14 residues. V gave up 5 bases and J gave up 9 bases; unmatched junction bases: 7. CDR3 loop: CASSKPDRVSPLHF. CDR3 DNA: TGTGCCAGCAGTAAACCCGACAGGGTTTCACCCCTCCACTTT.

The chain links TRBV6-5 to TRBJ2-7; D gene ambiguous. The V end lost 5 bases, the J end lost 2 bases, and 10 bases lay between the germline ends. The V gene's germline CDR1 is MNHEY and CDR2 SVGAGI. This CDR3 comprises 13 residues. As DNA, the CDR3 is TGTGCCAGCAGTCTCAACGGTCCCTACGAGCAGTACTTC. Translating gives CASSLNGPYEQYF.

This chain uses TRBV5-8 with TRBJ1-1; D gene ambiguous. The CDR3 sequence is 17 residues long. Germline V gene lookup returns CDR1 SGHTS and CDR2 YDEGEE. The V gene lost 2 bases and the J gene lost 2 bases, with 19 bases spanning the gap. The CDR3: CASSFLILGGENTEAFF. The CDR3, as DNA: TGTGCCAGCAGCTTCCTAATCCTAGGTGGAGAAAACACTGAAGCTTTCTTT.

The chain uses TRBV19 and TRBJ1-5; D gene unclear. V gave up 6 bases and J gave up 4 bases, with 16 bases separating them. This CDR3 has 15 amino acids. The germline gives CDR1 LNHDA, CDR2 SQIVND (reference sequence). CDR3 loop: CASSPPRQTNQPQHF. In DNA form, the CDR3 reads TGTGCCAGTAGCCCCCCCCGGCAGACAAATCAGCCCCAGCATTTT.

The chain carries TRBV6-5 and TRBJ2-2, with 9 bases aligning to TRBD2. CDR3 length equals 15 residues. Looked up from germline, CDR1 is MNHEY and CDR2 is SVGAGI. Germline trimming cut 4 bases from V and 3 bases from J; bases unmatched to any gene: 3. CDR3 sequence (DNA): TGTGCCAGCAGTTCGAGCGGGGGGTACACCGGGGAGCTGTTTTTT. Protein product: CASSSSGGYTGELFF.

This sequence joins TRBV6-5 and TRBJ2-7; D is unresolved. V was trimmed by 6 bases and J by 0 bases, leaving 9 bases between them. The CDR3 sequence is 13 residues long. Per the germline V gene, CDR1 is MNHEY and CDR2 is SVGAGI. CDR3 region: CASSPGSSYEQYF. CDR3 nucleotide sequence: TGTGCCAGCAGCCCAGGCAGCTCCTACGAGCAGTACTTC.